The clone carrying this T cell receptor beta chain was recorded only once. Antigen unknown. Primers for the PCR totalled 60 Vbeta and 13 Jbeta. Sequencing used immunoSEQ multiplex PCR; TCRdb keeps in-frame clones, though not all of them. The data show some 150,000 clones, about four fifths seen once. Germline V gene sequence: CDR1 SGDLS, CDR2 YYNGEE. This CDR3 region has 14 residues. V lost 0 bases to trimming and J lost 0 bases, with 7 bases between them. The sample originates from a study of cytomegalovirus exposure and HLA in healthy donors. Overall study findings and caveats: TCR beta sequences numbering under 20,000 were associated with HLA alleles at 0.05 false discovery rate in a later analysis.

This TCR was recovered from a male donor in good health and CMV-seronegative. This chain links TRBV9 with TRBJ2-7; D is unresolved. Sequencing used PBMCs. CDR3 loop: CASSVGPSSYEQYF. CDR3 sequence (DNA): TGTGCCAGCAGCGTAGGTCCTTCCTCCTACGAGCAGTACTTC.